This TCR beta chain was identified in a study of CD8 T cells in Susac syndrome. CD8+ and CD4+ T cells taken from blood had their TCR beta sequenced. The multiple sclerosis control group was made up of treatment-naive patients with stable or active relapsing-remitting disease. Both CD4+ and CD8+ T cells were negatively isolated, and TEMRA cells underwent FACS enrichment. When the RNA was reverse transcribed, random hexamers were used with an input of roughly 0.5 to 1 ug. TCR beta CDR3 was amplified by immunoSEQ multiplex PCR. This amplification extended across 54 Vbeta and 13 Jbeta segments. TCRdb reprocessed the immunoSEQ multiplex PCR reads via MiXCR and lists one record per CDR3 protein. Seen here are 400,000 or so distinct CDR3 sequences, approximately 85% observed once, and the top ten hold roughly 0.11%. The clonotype originates from a human donor with multiple sclerosis. The sample consisted of CD8+ T cells from PBMCs.

CDR3 sequence: CAWSKTYYNEQFF. The CDR3, as DNA: TGTGCCTGGTCGAAGACTTACTACAATGAGCAGTTCTTC. This rearrangement joins TRBV30 to TRBJ2-1; no clear D gene. Per the germline V gene, CDR1 is GTSNPN and CDR2 is SVGIG (reference sequence). The CDR3 has 13 amino acids. Trimming took off 5 bases at V and 3 bases at J, with 11 bases between the two ends.